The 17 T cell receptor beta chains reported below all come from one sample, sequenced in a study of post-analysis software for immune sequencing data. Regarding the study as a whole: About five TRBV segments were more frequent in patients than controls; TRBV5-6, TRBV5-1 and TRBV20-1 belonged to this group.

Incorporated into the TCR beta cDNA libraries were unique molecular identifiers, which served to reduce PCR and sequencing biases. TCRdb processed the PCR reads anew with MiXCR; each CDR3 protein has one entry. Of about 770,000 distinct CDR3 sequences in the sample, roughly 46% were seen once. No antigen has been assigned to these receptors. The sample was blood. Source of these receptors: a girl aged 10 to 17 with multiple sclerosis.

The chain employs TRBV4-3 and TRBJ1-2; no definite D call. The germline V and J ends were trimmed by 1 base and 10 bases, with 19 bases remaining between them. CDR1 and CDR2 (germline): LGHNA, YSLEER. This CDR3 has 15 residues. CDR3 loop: CASSQGLGRAVVYTF. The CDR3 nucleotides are TGCGCCAGCAGCCAAGGTCTGGGGAGGGCGGTCGTCTACACCTTC.

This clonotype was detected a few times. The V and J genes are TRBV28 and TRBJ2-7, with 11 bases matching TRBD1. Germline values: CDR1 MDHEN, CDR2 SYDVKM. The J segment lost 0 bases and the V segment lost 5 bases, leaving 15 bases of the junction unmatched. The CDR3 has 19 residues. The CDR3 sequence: CASSPRPGQGVLSSYEQYF. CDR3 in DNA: TGTGCCAGCAGTCCCCGGCCGGGACAGGGGGTCTTATCCTCCTACGAGCAGTACTTC. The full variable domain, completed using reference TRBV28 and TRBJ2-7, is DVKVTQSSRYLVKRTGEKVFLECVQDMDHENMFWYRQDPGLGLRLIYFSYDVKMKEKGDIPEGYSVSREKKERFSLILESASTNQTSMYLCASSPRPGQGVLSSYEQYFGPGTRLTVT.

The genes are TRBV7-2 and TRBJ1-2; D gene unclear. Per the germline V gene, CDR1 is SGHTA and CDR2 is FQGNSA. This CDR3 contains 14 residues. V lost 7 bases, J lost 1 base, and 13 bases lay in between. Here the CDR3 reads CASTTGGLNYGYTF. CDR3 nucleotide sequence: TGTGCCAGCACTACCGGCGGGCTTAACTATGGCTACACCTTC.

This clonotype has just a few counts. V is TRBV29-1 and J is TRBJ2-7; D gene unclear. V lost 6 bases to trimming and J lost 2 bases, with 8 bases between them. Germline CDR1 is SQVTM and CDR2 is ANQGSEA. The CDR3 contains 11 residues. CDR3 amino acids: CSVANPYEQYF. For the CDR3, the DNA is TGCAGCGTGGCAAACCCCTACGAGCAGTACTTC.

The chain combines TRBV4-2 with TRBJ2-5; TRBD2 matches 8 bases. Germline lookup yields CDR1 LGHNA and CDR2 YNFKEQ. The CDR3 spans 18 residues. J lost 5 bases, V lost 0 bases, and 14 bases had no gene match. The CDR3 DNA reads TGTGCCAGCAGCCAAGATGTAGGAGCGGGAGTTGGTCGGGAGACCCAGTACTTC. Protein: CASSQDVGAGVGRETQYF.

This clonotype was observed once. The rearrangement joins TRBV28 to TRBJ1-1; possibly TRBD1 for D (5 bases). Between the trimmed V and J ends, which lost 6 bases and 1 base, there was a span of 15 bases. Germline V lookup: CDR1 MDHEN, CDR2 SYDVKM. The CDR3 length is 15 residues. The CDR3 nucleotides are TGTGCCAGCAGGACCTTCGGGGCAGGGAACACTGAAGCTTTCTTT. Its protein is CASRTFGAGNTEAFF.

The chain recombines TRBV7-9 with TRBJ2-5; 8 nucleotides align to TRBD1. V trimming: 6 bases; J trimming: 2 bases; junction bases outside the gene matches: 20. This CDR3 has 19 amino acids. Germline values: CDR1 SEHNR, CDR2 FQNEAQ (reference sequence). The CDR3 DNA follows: TGTGCCAGCAGAACCGGGACAGGCTTTCAAGGGGCCTATCAAGAGACCCAGTACTTC. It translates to CASRTGTGFQGAYQETQYF.

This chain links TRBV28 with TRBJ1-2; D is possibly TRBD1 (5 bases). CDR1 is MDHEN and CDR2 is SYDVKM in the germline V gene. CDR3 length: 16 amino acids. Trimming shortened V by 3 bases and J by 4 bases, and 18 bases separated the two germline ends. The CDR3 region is CASSFSQAVLSYGYTF. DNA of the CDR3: TGTGCCAGCAGTTTTTCACAGGCGGTGCTTAGCTATGGCTACACCTTC.

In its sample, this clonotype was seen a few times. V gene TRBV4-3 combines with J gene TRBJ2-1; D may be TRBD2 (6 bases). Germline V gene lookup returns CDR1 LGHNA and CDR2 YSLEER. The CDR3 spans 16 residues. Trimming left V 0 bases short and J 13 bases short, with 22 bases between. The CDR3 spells CASSQDLLARDEHQFF. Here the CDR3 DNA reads TGCGCCAGCAGCCAAGATCTCCTAGCGAGGGACGAGCACCAGTTCTTC.

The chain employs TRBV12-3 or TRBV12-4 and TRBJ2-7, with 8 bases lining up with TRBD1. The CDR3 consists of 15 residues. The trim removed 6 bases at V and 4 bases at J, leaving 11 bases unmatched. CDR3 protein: CASRRTDRGWYEQYF. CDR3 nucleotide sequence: TGTGCCAGCAGGCGAACTGACAGGGGTTGGTACGAGCAGTACTTC.

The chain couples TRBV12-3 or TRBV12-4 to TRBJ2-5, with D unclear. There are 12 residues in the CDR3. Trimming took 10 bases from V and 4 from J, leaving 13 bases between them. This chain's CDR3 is CATQFKGETQYF. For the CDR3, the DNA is TGTGCCACCCAGTTTAAGGGAGAGACCCAGTACTTC.

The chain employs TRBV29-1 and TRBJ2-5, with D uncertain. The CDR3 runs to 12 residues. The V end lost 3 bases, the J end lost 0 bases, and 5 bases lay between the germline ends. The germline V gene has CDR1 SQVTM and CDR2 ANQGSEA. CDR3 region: CSVDGHQETQYF. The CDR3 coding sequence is TGCAGCGTTGATGGCCACCAAGAGACCCAGTACTTC.

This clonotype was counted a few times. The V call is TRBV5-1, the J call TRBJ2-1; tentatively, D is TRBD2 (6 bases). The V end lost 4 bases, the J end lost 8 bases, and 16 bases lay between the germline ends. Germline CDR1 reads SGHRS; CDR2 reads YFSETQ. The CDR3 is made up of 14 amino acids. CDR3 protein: CASSPVDGGDEQFF. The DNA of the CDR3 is TGCGCCAGCAGCCCAGTTGACGGAGGGGATGAGCAGTTCTTC.

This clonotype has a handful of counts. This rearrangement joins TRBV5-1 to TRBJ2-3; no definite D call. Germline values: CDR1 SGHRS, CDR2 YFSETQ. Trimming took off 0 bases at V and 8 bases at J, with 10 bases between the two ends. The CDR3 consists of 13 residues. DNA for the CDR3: TGCGCCAGCAGCTTGGACTCCCGCGCTACGCAGTATTTT. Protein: CASSLDSRATQYF. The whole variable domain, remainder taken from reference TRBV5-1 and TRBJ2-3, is KAGVTQTPRYLIKTRGQQVTLSCSPISGHRSVSWYQQTPGQGLQFLFEYFSETQRNKGNFPGRFSGRQFSNSRSEMNVSTLELGDSALYLCASSLDSRATQYFGPGTRLTVL.

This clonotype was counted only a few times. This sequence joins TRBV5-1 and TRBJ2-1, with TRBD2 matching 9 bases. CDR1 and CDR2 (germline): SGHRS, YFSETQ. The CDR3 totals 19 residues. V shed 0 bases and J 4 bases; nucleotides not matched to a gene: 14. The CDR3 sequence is CASSLASGIGMWGYNEQFF. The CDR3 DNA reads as TGCGCCAGCAGCTTGGCTAGCGGGATAGGAATGTGGGGTTACAATGAGCAGTTCTTC. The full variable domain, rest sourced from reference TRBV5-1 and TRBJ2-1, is KAGVTQTPRYLIKTRGQQVTLSCSPISGHRSVSWYQQTPGQGLQFLFEYFSETQRNKGNFPGRFSGRQFSNSRSEMNVSTLELGDSALYLCASSLASGIGMWGYNEQFFGPGTRLTVL.

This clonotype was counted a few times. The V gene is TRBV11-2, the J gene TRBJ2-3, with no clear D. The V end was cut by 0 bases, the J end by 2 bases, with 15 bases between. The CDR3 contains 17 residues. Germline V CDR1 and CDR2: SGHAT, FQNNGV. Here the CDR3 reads CASSLDLNGGNTDTQYF. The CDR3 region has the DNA TGTGCCAGCAGCTTAGATCTAAATGGTGGCAACACAGATACGCAGTATTTT. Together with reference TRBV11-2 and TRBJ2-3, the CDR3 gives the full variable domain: EAGVAQSPRYKIIEKRQSVAFWCNPISGHATLYWYQQILGQGPKLLIQFQNNGVVDDSQLPKDRFSAERLKGVDSTLKIQPAKLEDSAVYLCASSLDLNGGNTDTQYFGPGTRLTVL.

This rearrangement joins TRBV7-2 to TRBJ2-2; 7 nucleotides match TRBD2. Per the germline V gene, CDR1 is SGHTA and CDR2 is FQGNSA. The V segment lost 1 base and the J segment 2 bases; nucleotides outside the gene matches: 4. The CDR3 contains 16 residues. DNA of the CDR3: TGTGCCAGCAGCTTAGAGGGAGGGACTAACACCGGGGAGCTGTTTTTT. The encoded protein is CASSLEGGTNTGELFF. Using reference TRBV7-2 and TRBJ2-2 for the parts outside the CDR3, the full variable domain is GAGVSQSPSNKVTEKGKDVELRCDPISGHTALYWYRQSLGQGLEFLIYFQGNSAPDKSGLPSDRFSAERTGGSVSTLTIQRTQQEDSAVYLCASSLEGGTNTGELFFGEGSRLTVL.